These 5 T cell receptor beta chains originate from one sample sequenced in a study of T cell changes during pregnancy in multiple sclerosis. Using immunoSEQ multiplex PCR, the repertoire was profiled, and TCRdb retains in-frame clones only, with some absent. This sample carries approximately 46,000 clones, roughly nine tenths of them seen once, and the ten largest clones take less than 0.45%. The sample here was CD4+ T cells from peripheral blood mononuclear cells, taken after pregnancy. The source is a female donor with multiple sclerosis, enrolled in a pregnancy study.

The chain combines TRBV27 with TRBJ2-7, with 7 bases fitting TRBD1. Germline V gene lookup returns CDR1 MNHEY and CDR2 SMNVEV (reference sequence). The CDR3 loop spans 15 amino acids. Trimming removed 4 bases from V and 0 bases from J; junction bases left unmatched: 6. The CDR3 protein is CASSSGQPTSYEQYF. The CDR3 DNA sequence: TGTGCCAGCAGTTCGGGACAGCCTACCTCCTACGAGCAGTACTTC.

The chain is built from TRBV5-1 and TRBJ2-7, with 7 bases that match TRBD1. Germline V gene sequence: CDR1 SGHRS, CDR2 YFSETQ. J gave up 2 bases and V 0 bases, and 11 bases lay outside the gene matches. The CDR3 has 17 amino acids. CDR3 loop: CASSLVLGTGVAYEQYF. CDR3 DNA: TGCGCCAGCAGCTTGGTATTAGGTACAGGGGTCGCCTACGAGCAGTACTTC.

The chain couples TRBV7-2 to TRBJ2-3, with TRBD1 identical over 7 bases. This CDR3 is built from 16 residues. Losses at the gene ends were 1 base for V and 5 bases for J; bases not matched to a gene: 9. Germline CDR1 reads SGHTA; CDR2 reads FQGNSA. The CDR3 region is CASSLVGGASVDTQYF. In DNA, the CDR3 is TGTGCCAGCAGCTTAGTAGGGGGCGCGTCGGTAGATACGCAGTATTTT.

This chain uses TRBV25-1 with TRBJ1-2; D not resolved. The CDR3 runs 11 residues. Germline V gene sequence: CDR1 MGHDK, CDR2 SYGVNS. The V end was cut by 9 bases, the J end by 4 bases, with 9 bases between. CDR3 region: CASRGSYGYTF. Here the CDR3 DNA reads TGTGCCAGTCGAGGTAGCTATGGCTACACCTTC.

This clone occurred a few times. The chain is built from TRBV27 and TRBJ1-1; D is possibly TRBD1 (5 bases). The CDR3 has 14 amino acids. Germline CDR1 reads MNHEY; CDR2 reads SMNVEV (reference sequence). Trimming shortened V by 3 bases and J by 4 bases, and 12 bases separated the two germline ends. In DNA form, the CDR3 reads TGTGCCAGCAGTTTCAGGGTCGTGGGCACTGAAGCTTTCTTT. Its protein product is CASSFRVVGTEAFF.